These 8 T cell receptor beta chains share one sample of origin, sequenced in a study of identical twins. In TCRdb, the 5' RACE reads were re-called with MiXCR into one record per CDR3 protein. The data show 510,000 or so distinct CDR3 sequences, nearly 15% seen once. The sample also formed part of further work on yellow fever vaccine responses in identical twins.

Input material: CD4+ T cells sorted from blood. These receptors all come from a woman younger than 35 in good health.

The rearrangement joins TRBV28 to TRBJ2-1; 11 nucleotides line up with TRBD2. Losses at the gene ends were 5 bases for V and 7 bases for J; bases not matched to a gene: 10. The CDR3 length is 16 residues. The germline V gene encodes CDR1 MDHEN and CDR2 SYDVKM. The CDR3 loop is CASSLPGLAGGNEQFF. CDR3 coding DNA: TGTGCCAGCAGTCTACCGGGGCTAGCGGGAGGAAATGAGCAGTTCTTC. The full variable domain, with the rest looked up from reference TRBV28 and TRBJ2-1, is DVKVTQSSRYLVKRTGEKVFLECVQDMDHENMFWYRQDPGLGLRLIYFSYDVKMKEKGDIPEGYSVSREKKERFSLILESASTNQTSMYLCASSLPGLAGGNEQFFGPGTRLTVL.

This clonotype showed up many times. J is TRBJ2-3 and V is TRBV10-3, with no clear D. Germline CDR1 and CDR2: ENHRY and SYGVKD. The ends were cut back, 5 bases at V and 0 bases at J, with 6 bases in the middle. The CDR3 extends over 13 amino acids. The CDR3 loop reads CAISRLSTDTQYF. CDR3 bases: TGTGCCATCAGTCGACTTAGCACAGATACGCAGTATTTT.

This chain uses TRBV10-3 with TRBJ2-3, with 9 bases matching TRBD2. Germline trimming cut 6 bases from V and 2 bases from J; bases unmatched to any gene: 3. The CDR3 is 14 amino acids. Looked up from germline, CDR1 is ENHRY and CDR2 is SYGVKD. In nucleotides, the CDR3 is TGTGCCATCAGATCTAGCGGGATCACAGATACGCAGTATTTT. This translates into CAIRSSGITDTQYF.

This clonotype was seen more than once but under ten times. The chain combines TRBV5-5 with TRBJ2-6; 13 bases line up with TRBD2. The CDR3 length is 18 residues. With 5 bases clipped from V and 0 bases from J, the junction kept 5 bases outside the gene matches. CDR1 SGHKS and CDR2 YYEKEE come from the germline V gene (reference sequence). The CDR3: CASSPTSGGASGANVLTF. The CDR3 DNA follows: TGTGCCAGCAGTCCTACTAGCGGGGGGGCCTCTGGGGCCAACGTCCTGACTTTC.

This clonotype appeared a few times. The rearrangement links TRBV7-9 to TRBJ2-7; possibly TRBD1 for D (6 bases). Germline CDR1 SEHNR, CDR2 FQNEAQ (reference sequence). This CDR3 contains 13 residues. Trimming took off 1 base at V and 4 bases at J, with 8 bases between the two ends. CDR3 region: CASSLDTGYEQYV. Written as DNA, the CDR3 is TGTGCCAGCAGCTTAGACACAGGGTACGAGCAGTACGTC.

This clonotype was counted a few times. V gene TRBV3-1 combines with J gene TRBJ2-5, with 7 bases matching TRBD2. Trimming cost V 6 bases and J 5 bases; bases outside gene matches: 0. Germline CDR1 LGHDT, CDR2 YNNKEL (reference sequence). The CDR3 is 11 amino acids. CDR3: CASRLAETQYF. DNA of the CDR3: TGTGCCAGCAGACTAGCGGAGACCCAGTACTTC.

This sequence joins TRBV18 and TRBJ2-1; TRBD2 agrees at 9 bases. Germline-derived CDR1 and CDR2 are KGHSH and LQKENI. V lost 6 bases and J lost 4; bases outside the gene matches: 10. CDR3 length: 16 amino acids. The CDR3 sequence is CASSPFEGLAYNEQFF. DNA of the CDR3: TGTGCCAGCTCTCCGTTCGAAGGACTAGCGTACAATGAGCAGTTCTTC. The full variable domain, with the rest looked up from reference TRBV18 and TRBJ2-1, is NAGVMQNPRHLVRRRGQEARLRCSPMKGHSHVYWYRQLPEEGLKFMVYLQKENIIDESGMPKERFSAEFPKEGPSILRIQQVVRGDSAAYFCASSPFEGLAYNEQFFGPGTRLTVL.

The V and J genes are TRBV4-2 and TRBJ1-5; D unclear. V was shortened by 0 bases and J by 0 bases, with 6 bases between the two germline ends. The CDR3 has 15 amino acids. Germline-derived CDR1 and CDR2 are LGHNA and YNFKEQ. DNA of the CDR3: TGTGCCAGCAGCCAAGAGGCGAATAGCAATCAGCCCCAGCATTTT. This translates into CASSQEANSNQPQHF.